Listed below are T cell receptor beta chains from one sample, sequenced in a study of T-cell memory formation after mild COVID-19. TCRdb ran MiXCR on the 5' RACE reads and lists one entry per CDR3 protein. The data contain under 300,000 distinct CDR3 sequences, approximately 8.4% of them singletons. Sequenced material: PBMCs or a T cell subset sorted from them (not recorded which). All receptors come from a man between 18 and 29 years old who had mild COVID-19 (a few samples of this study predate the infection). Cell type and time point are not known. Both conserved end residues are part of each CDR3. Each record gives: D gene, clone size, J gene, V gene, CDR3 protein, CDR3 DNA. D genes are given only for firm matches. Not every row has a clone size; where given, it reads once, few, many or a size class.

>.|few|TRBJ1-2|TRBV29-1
CSVREENYGYTF
TGCAGCGTGCGGGAGGAGAACTATGGCTACACCTTC
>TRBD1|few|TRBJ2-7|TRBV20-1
CSTNRGSGSYEQYF
TGCAGCACTAACAGGGGCTCTGGGAGCTACGAGCAGTACTTC
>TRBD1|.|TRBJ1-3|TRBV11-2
CASSSKYRGSNTIYF
TGTGCCAGCAGCTCCAAATACAGGGGATCAAACACCATATATTTT
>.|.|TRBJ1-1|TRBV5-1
CASSPKGGSWAFF
TGCGCCAGCAGCCCGAAGGGTGGGTCATGGGCTTTCTTT
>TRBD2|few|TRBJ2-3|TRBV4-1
CASSRALAGSTDTQYF
TGCGCCAGCAGCCGGGCACTAGCGGGGAGCACAGATACGCAGTATTTT
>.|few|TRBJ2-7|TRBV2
CASSDVGAGLKQYF
TGTGCCAGCAGTGATGTGGGGGCCGGCTTGAAGCAGTACTTC
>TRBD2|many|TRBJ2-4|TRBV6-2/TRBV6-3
CASSPTSGGALTQYF
TGTGCCAGCAGCCCTACTAGCGGGGGGGCCTTGACTCAGTACTTC
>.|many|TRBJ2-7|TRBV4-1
CASSQEQGRYEQYF
TGCGCCAGCAGCCAAGAACAGGGGAGGTACGAGCAGTACTTC
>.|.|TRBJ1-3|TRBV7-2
CASSLGSGTGNTIYF
TGTGCCAGCAGCTTAGGATCGGGGACTGGAAACACCATATATTTT
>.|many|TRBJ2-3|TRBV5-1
CASSLRGGRTDTQYF
TGCGCCAGCAGCTTGAGAGGAGGAAGGACAGATACGCAGTATTTT
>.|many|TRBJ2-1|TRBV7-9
CASSIRGPYNEQFF
TGTGCCAGCAGCATACGAGGGCCATACAATGAGCAGTTCTTC
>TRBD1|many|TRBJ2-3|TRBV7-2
CASKYRGLTDTQYF
TGTGCCAGCAAATACAGGGGGCTGACAGATACGCAGTATTTT
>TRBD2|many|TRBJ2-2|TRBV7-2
CASSFAGTSVGTGELFF
TGTGCCAGCAGCTTCGCCGGGACTAGCGTAGGGACCGGGGAGCTGTTTTTT
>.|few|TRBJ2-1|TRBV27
CASSAGTGVPPHNEQFF
TGTGCCAGCTCCGCCGGGACCGGGGTCCCTCCTCACAATGAGCAGTTCTTC
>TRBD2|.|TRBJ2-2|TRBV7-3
CASSQTSGRNTGELFF
TGTGCCAGCAGCCAGACTAGCGGGAGGAACACCGGGGAGCTGTTTTTT
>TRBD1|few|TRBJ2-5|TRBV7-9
CASSSTGVKETQYF
TGTGCCAGCAGCTCGACAGGGGTTAAAGAGACCCAGTACTTC
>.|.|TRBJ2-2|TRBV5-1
CASTVTGRHTGELFF
TGCGCCAGCACCGTTACAGGGCGTCACACCGGGGAGCTGTTTTTT
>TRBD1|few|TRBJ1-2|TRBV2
CASSEARTGVRPGYTF
TGTGCCAGCAGTGAAGCCCGGACAGGGGTCCGGCCTGGCTACACCTTC
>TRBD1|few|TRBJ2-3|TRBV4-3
CASSYSDRVEYTQYF
TGCGCCAGCAGCTACTCGGACAGGGTTGAGTATACGCAGTATTTT
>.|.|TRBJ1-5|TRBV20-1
CSARDTPEGPQHF
TGCAGTGCTAGAGATACACCAGAGGGGCCCCAGCATTTT
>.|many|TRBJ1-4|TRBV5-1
CASSLTGGDEKLFF
TGCGCCAGCAGCTTGACAGGAGGAGATGAAAAACTGTTTTTT
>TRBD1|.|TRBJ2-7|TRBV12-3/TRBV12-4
CASTGDRGDEQYF
TGTGCCAGCACGGGGGACAGGGGCGACGAGCAGTACTTC
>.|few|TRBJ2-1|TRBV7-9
CASSFALYNEQFF
TGTGCCAGCAGCTTCGCACTTTACAATGAGCAGTTCTTC
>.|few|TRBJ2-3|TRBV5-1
CASSLMSGRHTDTQYF
TGCGCCAGCAGCTTGATGTCCGGACGGCACACAGATACGCAGTATTTT
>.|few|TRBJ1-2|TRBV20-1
CSAPSKVRYGYTF
TGCAGTGCTCCCTCGAAGGTGCGATATGGCTACACCTTC
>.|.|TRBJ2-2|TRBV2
CASSALMNTGELFF
TGTGCCAGCAGTGCACTGATGAACACCGGGGAGCTGTTTTTT
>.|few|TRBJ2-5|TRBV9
CASSVTGTQETQYF
TGTGCCAGCAGCGTAACCGGGACGCAAGAGACCCAGTACTTC
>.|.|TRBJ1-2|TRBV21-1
CASRNFTGIHGYTF
TGTGCCAGCAGAAATTTTACAGGGATTCATGGCTACACCTTC
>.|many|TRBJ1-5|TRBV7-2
CASSLRRSGDQPQHF
TGTGCCAGCAGCTTACGCCGTTCAGGGGATCAGCCCCAGCATTTT
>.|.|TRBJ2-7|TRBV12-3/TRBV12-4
CASRTDSEGLSYEQYF
TGTGCCAGCAGAACGGACAGCGAGGGGCTTTCCTACGAGCAGTACTTC
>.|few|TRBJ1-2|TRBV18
CASSPSTGFCTF
TGTGCCAGCTCACCCTCTACAGGGTTCTGCACCTTC
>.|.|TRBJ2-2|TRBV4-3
CASSQDGHLLNTGELFF
TGCGCCAGCAGCCAAGATGGTCACCTTTTGAACACCGGGGAGCTGTTTTTT
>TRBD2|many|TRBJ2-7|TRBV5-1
CASSSNSGGIAYEQYF
TGCGCCAGCAGCTCGAATAGCGGGGGAATCGCCTACGAGCAGTACTTC
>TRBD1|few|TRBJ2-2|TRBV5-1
CASTRAGGVRTGELFF
TGCGCCAGCACCCGAGCAGGGGGAGTTAGGACCGGGGAGCTGTTTTTT
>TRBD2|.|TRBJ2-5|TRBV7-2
CASSRGASGGQETQYF
TGTGCCAGCAGCCGAGGGGCTAGCGGGGGACAAGAGACCCAGTACTTC
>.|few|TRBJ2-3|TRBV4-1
CATAQWPAPFTDTQYF
TGCGCCACCGCTCAGTGGCCAGCACCATTCACAGATACGCAGTATTTT
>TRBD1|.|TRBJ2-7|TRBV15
CATSREDRGNLGQYF
TGTGCCACCAGCAGAGAGGACAGGGGAAATTTGGGGCAGTACTTC
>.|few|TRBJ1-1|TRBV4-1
CASSQGPWASGVRPGTEAFF
TGCGCCAGCAGCCAAGGCCCTTGGGCCTCAGGGGTACGACCGGGGACTGAAGCTTTCTTT
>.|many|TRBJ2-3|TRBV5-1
CASSPDSGISDTQYF
TGCGCCAGCAGCCCGGACTCAGGGATCTCAGATACGCAGTATTTT
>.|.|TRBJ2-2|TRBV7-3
CASSLTRGELFF
TGTGCCAGCAGCTTGACGAGGGGGGAGCTGTTTTTT
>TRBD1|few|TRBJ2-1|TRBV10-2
CATEQGVNEQFF
TGCGCCACAGAGCAGGGGGTGAATGAGCAGTTCTTC
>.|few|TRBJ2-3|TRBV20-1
CSARIFDTQYF
TGCAGTGCTCGGATCTTCGATACGCAGTATTTT
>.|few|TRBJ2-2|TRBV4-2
CASSEGDFTGELFF
TGTGCCAGCAGCGAAGGGGATTTCACCGGGGAGCTGTTTTTT
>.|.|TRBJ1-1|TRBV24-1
CAPPGWHTEAFF
TGTGCCCCTCCCGGGTGGCACACTGAAGCTTTCTTT
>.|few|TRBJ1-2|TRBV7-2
CASSLDSSYYTF
TGTGCCAGCAGCTTAGACAGTTCGTACTACACCTTC
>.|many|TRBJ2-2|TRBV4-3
CASSQDTAWEPGELFF
TGCGCCAGCAGCCAAGATACAGCCTGGGAACCCGGGGAGCTGTTTTTT
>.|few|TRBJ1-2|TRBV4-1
CASRPNSGTLYYGYTF
TGCGCCAGCAGGCCAAACTCCGGGACACTTTACTATGGCTACACCTTC
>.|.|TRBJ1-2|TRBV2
CASSDGDSYGYTF
TGTGCCAGCAGTGATGGTGACTCCTATGGCTACACCTTC
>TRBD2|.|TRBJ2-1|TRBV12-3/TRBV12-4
CASSLWGSGGSSYNEQFF
TGTGCCAGCAGTTTATGGGGCAGCGGGGGATCCTCCTACAATGAGCAGTTCTTC
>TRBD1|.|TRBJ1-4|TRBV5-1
CASSPLTGIEEKLFF
TGCGCCAGCAGCCCGCTGACAGGGATTGAGGAAAAACTGTTTTTT
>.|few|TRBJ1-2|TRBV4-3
CASSQDDGGSYGYTF
TGCGCCAGCAGCCAAGACGATGGGGGGTCCTACGGCTACACCTTC
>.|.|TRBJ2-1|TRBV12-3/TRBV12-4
CATRLGRVYNEQFF
TGTGCCACCCGGCTGGGGAGAGTCTACAATGAGCAGTTCTTC
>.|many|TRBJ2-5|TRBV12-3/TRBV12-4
CASSLAAGTQYF
TGTGCCAGCAGTTTGGCAGCAGGGACCCAGTACTTC